This TCR beta chain was captured by sequencing in a study of blood T cells in healthy people across ages. On the study more broadly: Through template switching, about one barcoded beta molecule was captured per two T cells, as measured in model experiments. General study points: Per million T cells, TCR beta diversity dropped about linearly as age rose.

A second PCR, run for roughly 7 to 12 cycles, used a sample-barcoded 5' primer plus a J-beta primer mix. The template-switch adaptor was a 5' adaptor with 12 random nucleotides. It tagged each cDNA molecule. Each sample provided no less than 2.5 million CDR3-containing paired-end reads. In TCRdb, the 5' RACE reads were re-called with MiXCR into one record per CDR3 protein. The repertoire holds roughly 700,000 distinct CDR3 sequences, 49% seen once, with about 32% in the top ten. Worth noting for this clonotype: No antigen is known for it.

Trimming shortened V by 2 bases and J by 0 bases, and 9 bases separated the two germline ends. The CDR3 length is 15 residues. The germline gives CDR1 SGHRS, CDR2 YFSETQ. The chain uses TRBV5-1 and TRBJ2-1; perhaps TRBD1 as D (5 bases). What was sequenced was blood. This clonotype was obtained from a woman between 55 and 75 years old in good health. The CDR3 here is CASSFQGTSYNEQFF. Written as DNA, the CDR3 is TGCGCCAGCAGCTTTCAGGGTACCTCCTACAATGAGCAGTTCTTC.